The 4 T cell receptor beta chains in this list originate from one sample, sequenced in a study of regulatory T cells in long-lasting Graves disease. Documented time point: newly diagnosed GD, antithyroid drugs for less than 3 months. RNA extracted from PBMCs served as the sequencing template. Arm-PCR with iRepertoire HTBI primers amplified the CDR3 regions for these TCR beta libraries. TCRdb re-called the multiplex PCR reads with MiXCR, one entry per CDR3 protein. The table shows under 400,000 distinct CDR3 sequences, with approximately 15% occurring only once. These same records also appear under a second study, on T cells in Graves' hyperthyroidism and ophthalmopathy.

The sequencing here drew on peripheral blood mononuclear cells (PBMCs), taken at new diagnosis, from a patient treated with antithyroid drugs. These TCRs come from a man aged 40-49 years with Graves disease.

This clonotype was observed many times. The chain carries TRBV11-1 and TRBJ2-7; D possibly corresponds to TRBD2 (5 bases). This CDR3 is built from 14 residues. The V end was cut by 1 base, the J end by 3 bases, with 10 bases between. CDR1 is SGHAT, CDR2 FQDESV, per germline (reference sequence). The DNA for the CDR3 is TGTGCCAGCAGCTTAGGGCACGGGATCTACGAGCAGTACTTC. This codes for CASSLGHGIYEQYF.

This clonotype appeared a few times. V gene TRBV10-3 combines with J gene TRBJ1-5; TRBD1 might be the D (6 bases). Trimming took off 8 bases at V and 5 bases at J, with 13 bases between the two ends. CDR1 and CDR2 (germline): ENHRY, SYGVKD. The CDR3 runs 13 residues. CDR3 sequence (DNA): TGTGCCATCGCCGGGACAAACGATCAGCCCCAGCATTTT. It specifies CAIAGTNDQPQHF.

This clonotype was observed a few times. The chain uses TRBV9 and TRBJ2-3; 9 nucleotides agree with TRBD2. CDR3 length: 16 residues. Germline CDR1 reads SGDLS; CDR2 reads YYNGEE. Unmatched junction bases numbered 6, after V lost 3 bases and J lost 1 base. CDR3 region: CASSAGVAGGTDTQYF. The CDR3 DNA reads as TGTGCCAGCAGCGCCGGGGTAGCGGGGGGCACAGATACGCAGTATTTT.

This clonotype was found many times. The chain uses TRBV7-2 and TRBJ1-4; TRBD1 agrees at 7 bases. In germline, CDR1 is SGHTA, CDR2 FQGNSA. V shed 4 bases, J shed 6 bases, and the junction held 5 bases outside the gene matches. The CDR3 length is 14 residues. CDR3 sequence (DNA): TGTGCCAGCAGCTCGACAGGGCGATATGAAAAACTGTTTTTT. This encodes CASSSTGRYEKLFF.